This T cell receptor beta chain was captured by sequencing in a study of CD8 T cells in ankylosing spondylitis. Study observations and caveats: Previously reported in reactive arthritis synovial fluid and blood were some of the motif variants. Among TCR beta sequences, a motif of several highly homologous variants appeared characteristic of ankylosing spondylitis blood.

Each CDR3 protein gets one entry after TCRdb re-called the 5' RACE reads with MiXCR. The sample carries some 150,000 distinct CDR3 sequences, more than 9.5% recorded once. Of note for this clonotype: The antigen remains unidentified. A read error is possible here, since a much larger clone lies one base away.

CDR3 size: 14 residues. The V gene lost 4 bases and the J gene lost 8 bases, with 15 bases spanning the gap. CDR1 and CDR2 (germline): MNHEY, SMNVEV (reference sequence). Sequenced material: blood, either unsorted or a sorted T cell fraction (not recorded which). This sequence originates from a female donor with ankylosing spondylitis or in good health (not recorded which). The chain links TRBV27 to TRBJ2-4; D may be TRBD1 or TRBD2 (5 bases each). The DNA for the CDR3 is TGTGCCAGCAGTTATGATCGATTGGGGGACATTCAGTACTTC. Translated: CASSYDRLGDIQYF.